Reported below is one TCR beta chain. The entry originates in a study of blood T cell repertoires in COVID-19. On the study more broadly: T cells, B-cell-depleted T cells, or PBMCs provided the cDNA or gDNA that served as material.

The study drew participants aged about 18 to 95 years from around 24 US areas. Trimming left V 6 bases short and J 3 bases short, with 18 bases between. CDR1 SNHLY and CDR2 FYNNEI come from the germline V gene. The CDR3 is made up of 15 amino acids. Per the authors' pipeline: By means of reference gene primer amplification, nucleated cell counts were estimated. Libraries were prepared by immunoSEQ multiplex PCR; TCRdb keeps only in-frame clonotypes and omits some of them. V and J calls and clone size come straight from that table; D and trimming were deduced from the DNA. The data contain 250,000 to 400,000 clones, 85% of them seen just once; the ten biggest clones take up over 1.5%.

The V gene is TRBV2, the J gene TRBJ2-7; TRBD1 might be the D (5 bases). The clonotype was recovered from a woman aged 30 to 39 who had been exposed to COVID-19. The sequencing input was PBMCs or T cells enriched from blood (not recorded which). CDR3 in amino acids: CASSGPGHGIYEQYF. CDR3 DNA: TGTGCCAGCAGCGGCCCCGGACATGGAATCTACGAGCAGTACTTC.